One sample yielded the 22 T cell receptor beta chains listed below, sequenced in a study of regulatory T cells in long-lasting Graves disease. Researchers made TCR beta libraries by using iRepertoire HTBI primers and running Arm-PCR on CDR3 regions. TCRdb reprocessed the multiplex PCR reads with MiXCR, giving one entry per CDR3 protein. The sample holds under 700,000 distinct CDR3 sequences, around 16% seen once. Stated time point: newly diagnosed GD, antithyroid drugs for less than 3 months. Isolated PBMC RNA provided the starting material for the TCR library. This sample was shared with a second study, whose subject was T cells in Graves' hyperthyroidism and ophthalmopathy.

The sample here was peripheral blood mononuclear cells (PBMCs), taken at new diagnosis, from a patient treated with antithyroid drugs. These receptors all come from a woman aged 35-65 years with Graves disease.

This clonotype was detected ten times or more. V usage is TRBV12-3 or TRBV12-4 and J usage is TRBJ2-7, with 8 bases matching TRBD2. Trimming at V came to 5 bases and at J to 6 bases, leaving 6 bases not matched to a gene. This CDR3 has 13 residues. The CDR3 region is CASSPGGAREQYF. CDR3 DNA: TGTGCCAGCAGTCCCGGGGGGGCCCGCGAGCAGTACTTC.

With regard to this clonotype: A read error may explain this, as a much larger clone is one base away. V usage is TRBV5-5 and J usage is TRBJ2-7, with a possible D match to TRBD2 (7 bases). V lost 1 base and J lost 7, with 24 bases in between. This CDR3 is 17 amino acids long. Germline CDR1 is SGHKS and CDR2 is YYEKEE (reference sequence). The DNA of the CDR3 is TGTGCCAGCAGCTTGTCCCCCTCCTTCAGGGGAGGGAATGAGCAGTACTTC. Translation: CASSLSPSFRGGNEQYF.

This rearrangement joins TRBV3-1 to TRBJ2-7; D not certain. Per germline, CDR1 LGHDT and CDR2 YNNKEL (reference sequence). V lost 0 bases to trimming and J lost 10 bases, with 16 bases between them. This CDR3 contains 14 residues. In DNA form, the CDR3 reads TGTGCCAGCAGCCAAGATACGGTGGACCTTCGACAGTACTTC. Translation: CASSQDTVDLRQYF.

This clonotype was counted a few times. J is TRBJ2-6 and V is TRBV28; D ambiguous. V lost 2 bases, J lost 0 bases, and 20 bases lay in between. Germline CDR1 reads MDHEN; CDR2 reads SYDVKM. The CDR3 is 20 amino acids. The DNA of the CDR3 is TGTGCCAGCAGTTTAATGCCGTTATACCCCGCCGGCTCTGGGGCCAACGTCCTGACTTTC. Encoded protein: CASSLMPLYPAGSGANVLTF.

This clonotype was counted many times. J is TRBJ2-7 and V is TRBV12-3 or TRBV12-4; possibly TRBD1 for D (6 bases). The V gene lost 5 bases and the J gene lost 3 bases, with 11 bases spanning the gap. The CDR3 consists of 13 residues. Here the CDR3 reads CASSLQGGYEQYF. DNA for the CDR3: TGTGCCAGCAGTCTGCAAGGGGGCTACGAGCAGTACTTC.

The chain has TRBV10-2 and TRBJ2-7; D gene uncertain. Germline CDR1 reads WSHSY; CDR2 reads SAAADI. Trimming cost V 3 bases and J 6 bases, with 12 bases left between them. The CDR3 is made up of 13 amino acids. The CDR3 nucleotides read TGCGCCAGCAGTGAAGTGAGACGTGGCGAGCAGTACTTC. Its translation is CASSEVRRGEQYF.

The genes are TRBV7-3 and TRBJ2-1, with TRBD2 as a possible D gene (6 bases). V was cut by 4 bases and J by 10 bases, with 11 bases left in between. The CDR3 has 12 residues. Germline V lookup: CDR1 SGHTA, CDR2 FQGTGA. CDR3 coding DNA: TGTGCCAGCAGCTCCCCCCGGGAGGAGCAGTTCTTC. Protein product: CASSSPREEQFF. Supplemented by reference TRBV7-3 and TRBJ2-1, the full variable domain reads GAGVSQTPSNKVTEKGKYVELRCDPISGHTALYWYRQSLGQGPEFLIYFQGTGAADDSGLPNDRFFAVRPEGSVSTLKIQRTERGDSAVYLCASSSPREEQFFGPGTRLTVL.

This clonotype was counted ten times or more. CDR3 nucleotide sequence: TGTGCCAGCAGTTTCGCAGGGGGAAGTTCTGAAGCTTTCTTT. Protein product: CASSFAGGSSEAFF. The chain joins TRBV12-3 or TRBV12-4 to TRBJ1-1; 7 bases match TRBD1. V shed 3 bases and J 6 bases; nucleotides not matched to a gene: 7. The CDR3 spans 14 residues.

At least ten counts were recorded for this clonotype. The genes are TRBV5-1 and TRBJ2-1, with no clear D. CDR1 is SGHRS and CDR2 is YFSETQ in the germline V gene. The CDR3 spans 17 residues. V was pared by 0 bases and J by 0 bases, with 13 bases between. The CDR3 region is CASSLGDGQSSYNEQFF. The CDR3 region has the DNA TGCGCCAGCAGCTTGGGGGATGGGCAAAGCTCCTACAATGAGCAGTTCTTC.

J is TRBJ2-7 and V is TRBV14, with D uncertain. Deletions cut 8 bases from V and 2 bases from J, with 10 bases between. Germline V CDR1 and CDR2: SGHDN, FVKESK. The CDR3 extends over 12 amino acids. The CDR3 region has the DNA TGTGCCAGCGGAAAAACGCCCTACGAGCAGTACTTC. Translation: CASGKTPYEQYF.

This clonotype was observed many times. This chain uses TRBV6-1 with TRBJ2-3; TRBD2 aligns across 8 bases. Trimming took 7 bases from V and 1 from J; bases not matched to a gene: 1. The germline gives CDR1 MNHNS, CDR2 SASEGT. The CDR3 runs to 13 residues. CDR3 sequence reads: CASNGGGTDTQYF. The DNA for the CDR3 is TGTGCCAGCAACGGGGGGGGCACAGATACGCAGTATTTT.

There are a few counts of this clonotype. The chain links TRBV24-1 to TRBJ2-3, with TRBD1 matching over 7 bases. The CDR3 has 15 residues. Germline loops: CDR1 KGHDR, CDR2 SFDVKD. Trimming at V came to 7 bases and at J to 0 bases, leaving 6 bases not matched to a gene. The CDR3 sequence is CATSPRDRSTDTQYF. CDR3 nucleotide sequence: TGTGCCACCAGCCCCAGGGACAGAAGCACAGATACGCAGTATTTT.

This clonotype has just a few counts. The CDR3 bases are TGTGCCAGTAGTATCGTCGGCACCGGGGAGCTGTTTTTT. Amino acids: CASSIVGTGELFF. V gene TRBV19 combines with J gene TRBJ2-2, with unresolved D. The CDR3 has 13 residues. CDR1 is LNHDA, CDR2 SQIVND, per germline (reference sequence). Trimming removed 3 bases from V and 4 bases from J, with 6 bases in between.

This chain uses TRBV9 with TRBJ2-3, with D unclear. The CDR3 totals 14 residues. Germline loops: CDR1 SGDLS, CDR2 YYNGEE. The V end was cut by 3 bases, the J end by 4 bases, with 12 bases between. The CDR3 sequence is CASSGLTTSDTQYF. In DNA, the CDR3 is TGTGCCAGCAGCGGCTTGACGACGTCAGATACGCAGTATTTT.

The sample holds many counts of this clonotype. This sequence joins TRBV19 and TRBJ1-5; D call uncertain. The CDR3 spans 12 residues. Germline V gene lookup returns CDR1 LNHDA and CDR2 SQIVND (reference sequence). Deletions cut 6 bases from V and 3 bases from J, with 6 bases between. The CDR3 sequence is CASRRDNQPQHF. Written as DNA, the CDR3 is TGTGCCAGTAGACGGGACAATCAGCCCCAGCATTTT.

J is TRBJ1-1 and V is TRBV12-3 or TRBV12-4; 8 bases match TRBD1. J gave up 5 bases and V 7 bases, and 12 bases lay outside the gene matches. The CDR3 covers 15 residues. CDR3 sequence: CASTPQGAGETEAFF. The CDR3 DNA sequence: TGTGCCAGCACCCCTCAGGGGGCTGGGGAGACTGAAGCTTTCTTT.

This clonotype was detected many times. The CDR3 sequence: CASSERDRVGYTF. CDR3 DNA: TGTGCCAGCAGTGAAAGAGACAGGGTTGGCTACACCTTC. This chain joins TRBV6-1 and TRBJ1-2; 7 bases fit TRBD1. The CDR3 length is 13 residues. The trim removed 2 bases at V and 7 bases at J, leaving 4 bases unmatched. Germline V gives CDR1 MNHNS, CDR2 SASEGT.

This sequence joins TRBV2 and TRBJ1-5; no reliable D call. CDR3 length equals 14 residues. Germline CDR1 and CDR2: SNHLY and FYNNEI. V gave up 5 bases and J gave up 5 bases, with 13 bases separating them. CDR3 DNA: TGTGCCAGCAGTTACAGAGAGCCATATCAGCCCCAGCATTTT. It encodes CASSYREPYQPQHF.

This clonotype was seen a handful of times. V and J are TRBV11-2 and TRBJ1-3; D remains unclear. Germline V gene sequence: CDR1 SGHAT, CDR2 FQNNGV. V was shortened by 5 bases and J by 6 bases, with 14 bases between the two germline ends. The length of the CDR3 is 14 residues. As DNA, the CDR3 is TGTGCCAGCAGCCGGAGGAGGCGTGAAAACACCATATATTTT. Translating it yields CASSRRRRENTIYF.

The rearrangement uses TRBV9 and TRBJ1-4; 7 bases are shared with TRBD1. CDR3 length: 13 amino acids. Germline assignment: CDR1 SGDLS and CDR2 YYNGEE. V trimming: 5 bases; J trimming: 7 bases; junction bases outside the gene matches: 5. Here the CDR3 DNA reads TGTGCCAGCAGAGGGACAGATGGTGAAAAACTGTTTTTT. Protein product: CASRGTDGEKLFF.

This clonotype has at least ten counts. The chain links TRBV12-3 or TRBV12-4 to TRBJ1-2, with 12 bases matching TRBD1. This CDR3 has 19 amino acids. The ends lost 3 bases at V and 7 bases at J; junction bases unmatched: 18. The CDR3 region is CASSLWGGQGANFPGGYTF. In DNA form, the CDR3 reads TGTGCCAGCAGTTTGTGGGGGGGACAGGGGGCGAATTTTCCTGGTGGCTACACCTTC.

As DNA, the CDR3 is TGTGCCAGTAGTATAGCTGGTAACTATGGCTACACCTTC. It specifies CASSIAGNYGYTF. This rearrangement joins TRBV19 to TRBJ1-2; the D is unclear. Trimming took 1 base from V and 1 from J, leaving 4 bases between them. CDR1 and CDR2 (germline): LNHDA, SQIVND (reference sequence). The CDR3 length is 13 residues. The entire variable domain, with the rest obtained from reference TRBV19 and TRBJ1-2, is as follows: DGGITQSPKYLFRKEGQNVTLSCEQNLNHDAMYWYRQDPGQGLRLIYYSQIVNDFQKGDIAEGYSVSREKKESFPLTVTSAQKNPTAFYLCASSIAGNYGYTFGSGTRLTVV.